A selection of T cell receptor beta chains follows, all from one sample in a study of vaccination effects on CD4 cells after COVID-19. No antigen has been assigned to these receptors. The data were produced by immunoSEQ multiplex PCR, yet TCRdb's version contains in-frame clones alone and is incomplete. The sample carries more than 25,000 clones, roughly 76% recorded once. This specimen consisted of CD4+ T cells from PBMCs cultured with SARS-CoV-2 spike peptides, obtained after COVID-19 vaccination. These receptors originate from a human donor who received a COVID-19 vaccine. Some clones in this sample may be carry-over from other donors' samples. CDR3s include the opening cysteine and the closing phenylalanine or tryptophan. The D gene is left open where the match is weak. A row's size may be missing; if present it is once, few, many or a size class.

clone size: .; J gene: TRBJ1-6; D gene: .; V gene: TRBV19; CDR3 DNA: TGTGCCAGTAGTATCTCAGGGTTTGATTCACCCCTCCACTTT; CDR3 protein: CASSISGFDSPLHF
clone size: .; J gene: TRBJ2-5; D gene: TRBD1; V gene: TRBV6-1; CDR3 DNA: TGTGCCAGCAGTGGGAAACCGGGACAGGGTAGGGAGACCCAGTACTTC; CDR3 protein: CASSGKPGQGRETQYF
clone size: .; J gene: TRBJ2-5; D gene: .; V gene: TRBV19; CDR3 DNA: TGTGCCAGTAGCACCTGGCGGATGGGGCAAGAGACCCAGTACTTC; CDR3 protein: CASSTWRMGQETQYF
clone size: once; J gene: TRBJ2-3; D gene: .; V gene: TRBV18; CDR3 DNA: TGTGCCAGCTCACCACGATATGGTCCAGATACGCAGTATTTT; CDR3 protein: CASSPRYGPDTQYF
clone size: .; J gene: TRBJ2-5; D gene: .; V gene: TRBV7-6; CDR3 DNA: TGTGCCAGCAGCCTGACAGGCCCCCAAGAGACCCAGTACTTC; CDR3 protein: CASSLTGPQETQYF
clone size: few; J gene: TRBJ1-5; D gene: .; V gene: TRBV19; CDR3 DNA: TGTGCCAGTAGTAATTCGAGAGAGGGGGACAATCAGCCCCAGCATTTT; CDR3 protein: CASSNSREGDNQPQHF
clone size: .; J gene: TRBJ2-3; D gene: .; V gene: TRBV27; CDR3 DNA: TGTGCCAGCAGTCCCTCCCGGGGCCCTCCCGAGGGTACGCAGTATTTT; CDR3 protein: CASSPSRGPPEGTQYF
clone size: .; J gene: TRBJ1-3; D gene: .; V gene: TRBV4-1; CDR3 DNA: TGCGCCAGCAGCCAGAAAGGGACCCACTCTGGAAACACCATATATTTT; CDR3 protein: CASSQKGTHSGNTIYF
clone size: .; J gene: TRBJ2-2; D gene: TRBD1; V gene: TRBV6-6; CDR3 DNA: TGTGCCAGCAGTTACGGACAGGGACAGGGGCCCGGGGAGCTGTTTTTT; CDR3 protein: CASSYGQGQGPGELFF
clone size: .; J gene: TRBJ1-5; D gene: .; V gene: TRBV5-8; CDR3 DNA: TGTGCCAGCAGCTATGGATCATATAGCAATCAGCCCCAGCATTTT; CDR3 protein: CASSYGSYSNQPQHF
clone size: .; J gene: TRBJ2-5; D gene: .; V gene: TRBV6-5; CDR3 DNA: TGTGCCAGCAGTTACTCCCCAGTGGGGGATCAAGAGACCCAGTACTTC; CDR3 protein: CASSYSPVGDQETQYF
clone size: .; J gene: TRBJ1-3; D gene: .; V gene: TRBV2; CDR3 DNA: TGTGCCAGCACCAGGGGCCTTAACTCTGGAAACACCATATATTTT; CDR3 protein: CASTRGLNSGNTIYF
clone size: .; J gene: TRBJ2-2; D gene: .; V gene: TRBV19; CDR3 DNA: TGTGCCAGTAGTATAGATCGAGGGGGTGGGGACACCGGGGAGCTGTTTTTT; CDR3 protein: CASSIDRGGGDTGELFF
clone size: .; J gene: TRBJ2-4; D gene: TRBD2; V gene: TRBV29-1; CDR3 DNA: TGCAGCGTTGAGGCTAGCGGGGGAGGAGACATTCAGTACTTC; CDR3 protein: CSVEASGGGDIQYF
clone size: .; J gene: TRBJ2-1; D gene: .; V gene: TRBV18; CDR3 DNA: TGTGCCAGCTCACCAGGTGAACGGACCCAAACCTACAATGAGCAGTTCTTC; CDR3 protein: CASSPGERTQTYNEQFF
clone size: .; J gene: TRBJ2-1; D gene: TRBD1; V gene: TRBV6-5; CDR3 DNA: TGTGCCAGCAGGCGACAGGGGGCTGGGATCTTC; CDR3 protein: CASRRQGAGIF
clone size: few; J gene: TRBJ1-5; D gene: TRBD1; V gene: TRBV7-9; CDR3 DNA: TGTGCCAGCAGCCGACTAGGGGGGACAGGGGTCAATCAGCCCCAGCATTTT; CDR3 protein: CASSRLGGTGVNQPQHF
clone size: few; J gene: TRBJ1-5; D gene: .; V gene: TRBV19; CDR3 DNA: TGTGCCAGTAGTCGGGCACCTTTACAGCCCCAGCATTTT; CDR3 protein: CASSRAPLQPQHF
clone size: .; J gene: TRBJ1-5; D gene: TRBD1; V gene: TRBV5-1; CDR3 DNA: TGCGCCAGCAGCTTGGCGGGACAGGGGAATCAGCCCCAGCATTTT; CDR3 protein: CASSLAGQGNQPQHF
clone size: .; J gene: TRBJ2-2; D gene: .; V gene: TRBV5-1; CDR3 DNA: TGCGCCAGCAGCTTAGGTGACAGGACGACCGGGGAGCTGTTTTTT; CDR3 protein: CASSLGDRTTGELFF
clone size: .; J gene: TRBJ1-1; D gene: .; V gene: TRBV21-1; CDR3 DNA: TGTGCCAGCAGCGAGCCGGATGAAGCTTTCTTT; CDR3 protein: CASSEPDEAFF
clone size: .; J gene: TRBJ2-6; D gene: .; V gene: TRBV27; CDR3 DNA: TGTGCCAGCAGTCCCCTCTCTGGGGCCAACGTCCTGACTTTC; CDR3 protein: CASSPLSGANVLTF
clone size: .; J gene: TRBJ1-2; D gene: .; V gene: TRBV9; CDR3 DNA: TGTGCCAGCAGCGTAGGGCCACTCGGCTACACCTTC; CDR3 protein: CASSVGPLGYTF
clone size: .; J gene: TRBJ1-2; D gene: .; V gene: TRBV9; CDR3 DNA: TGTGCCAGCAGGGACGGCACACTTAACTATGGCTACACCTTC; CDR3 protein: CASRDGTLNYGYTF
clone size: few; J gene: TRBJ1-1; D gene: .; V gene: TRBV2; CDR3 DNA: TGTGCCAGCAGGGAGACTGAAGCTTTCTTT; CDR3 protein: CASRETEAFF
clone size: .; J gene: TRBJ1-3; D gene: TRBD1; V gene: TRBV30; CDR3 DNA: TGTGCCTGGAGCAGACAGGGGTCGCAACCCCGAAACACCATATATTTT; CDR3 protein: CAWSRQGSQPRNTIYF
clone size: .; J gene: TRBJ2-3; D gene: .; V gene: TRBV2; CDR3 DNA: TGTGCCAGCAGTTACCCTGGAGGCGGTAGCACAGATACGCAGTATTTT; CDR3 protein: CASSYPGGGSTDTQYF
clone size: .; J gene: TRBJ1-3; D gene: TRBD1; V gene: TRBV28; CDR3 DNA: TGTGCCAGCAGACCTCCCGGGACAGGCTCTGGAAACACCATATATTTT; CDR3 protein: CASRPPGTGSGNTIYF
clone size: few; J gene: TRBJ1-1; D gene: .; V gene: TRBV14; CDR3 DNA: TGTGCCAGCAGCACAACCGCTGGAAGACTGAACACTGAAGCTTTCTTT; CDR3 protein: CASSTTAGRLNTEAFF
clone size: .; J gene: TRBJ2-3; D gene: TRBD2; V gene: TRBV7-2; CDR3 DNA: TGTGCCAGCAGCTTAGCGGGGGGGGATACGCAGTATTTT; CDR3 protein: CASSLAGGDTQYF
clone size: .; J gene: TRBJ2-5; D gene: TRBD1; V gene: TRBV4-1; CDR3 DNA: TGCGCCAGCAGGGAGACAGGGTCCCAAGAGACCCAGTACTTC; CDR3 protein: CASRETGSQETQYF
clone size: .; J gene: TRBJ1-1; D gene: .; V gene: TRBV7-8; CDR3 DNA: TGTGCCAGCAGCTTAACACACAGATCACAGGGCTTGATGCTAACTGAAGCTTTCTTT; CDR3 protein: CASSLTHRSQGLMLTEAFF
clone size: .; J gene: TRBJ1-1; D gene: .; V gene: TRBV3-1/TRBV3-2; CDR3 DNA: TGTGCCAGCAGCCGTCCCTGGGGGCAGGGAGACACTGAAGCTTTCTTT; CDR3 protein: CASSRPWGQGDTEAFF
clone size: .; J gene: TRBJ1-5; D gene: .; V gene: TRBV6-5; CDR3 DNA: TGTGCCAGCGAACAGGGAGTCGGTCAGCCCCAGCATTTT; CDR3 protein: CASEQGVGQPQHF